The text below deals with one T cell receptor beta chain. This specimen comes from a study of blood T cell repertoires in COVID-19. After removal of 1 base from V and 2 bases from J, the junction contained 10 bases not matched to a gene. This CDR3 is 18 amino acids long. From germline, CDR1 is SGHTA and CDR2 FQGNSA. Authors' methods: Nucleated cell number was recorded as an estimate derived from reference gene primer amplification. Measured with immunoSEQ multiplex PCR; TCRdb has only the in-frame clones, and not every one. V and J calls and clone size come straight from that table; D and trimming were deduced from the DNA. The sample records about 87,000 clones, around 82% being singletons.

The chain recombines TRBV7-2 with TRBJ2-3; 9 bases fit TRBD2. The TCR was taken from a woman aged 60-75 years with acute or convalescent COVID-19. The sequencing sample was made of peripheral blood. Written as DNA, the CDR3 is TGTGCCAGCAGCTTAGACGGGGGCGGACTAGCGCTCACAGATACGCAGTATTTT. Translation: CASSLDGGGLALTDTQYF.